One and the same sample provided the 21 T cell receptor beta chains below, sequenced in a study of Graves' ophthalmopathy and Graves' hyperthyroidism. The authors amplified TCR beta CDR3 regions from RNA transcripts. Following a first-round RT-PCR that used HTBI primers, a second-round multiplex PCR was carried out. TCRdb independently ran MiXCR on the multiplex PCR reads; one entry per CDR3 protein. The data contain over 500,000 distinct CDR3 sequences, approximately 21% of them seen just once; the ten biggest clones take up around 6.5%. Material for sequencing was peripheral blood. The receptors derive from a woman under 30 with stable Graves' hyperthyroidism. Some clones in this sample may be carry-over from other donors' samples.

The genes are TRBV6-5 and TRBJ2-7; 10 bases match TRBD2. CDR1 and CDR2 from the germline V gene are MNHEY and SVGAGI. The CDR3 extends over 16 amino acids. Trimming cost V 4 bases and J 4 bases; bases outside gene matches: 10. CDR3 in amino acids: CASSSPLEREGYEQYF. The CDR3 DNA is TGTGCCAGCAGTTCGCCGTTGGAGCGGGAGGGGTACGAGCAGTACTTC.

The chain recombines TRBV6-1 with TRBJ1-2; D is possibly TRBD1 (6 bases). This CDR3 spans 14 amino acids. Trimming shortened V by 2 bases and J by 3 bases, and 10 bases separated the two germline ends. Germline CDR1 and CDR2: MNHNS and SASEGT. The CDR3 DNA sequence: TGTGCCAGCAGTGAACCTGGGACACACTATGGCTACACCTTC. Its translation is CASSEPGTHYGYTF.

As concerns this clonotype: One end of the junction does not line up with germline, which may come from a read error. The chain is built from TRBV27 and TRBJ1-2; D call uncertain. The CDR3 spans 14 residues. CDR1 and CDR2 from the germline V gene are MNHEY and SMNVEV (reference sequence). The CDR3 DNA is TGTGCCAGCAGTTTCGGCAGTCAGAACTATGGCTACGCCTTC. As protein: CASSFGSQNYGYAF.

V usage is TRBV12-3 or TRBV12-4 and J usage is TRBJ1-1, with 11 bases identical to TRBD1. The V gene end was trimmed by 7 bases and the J gene end by 6 bases; junction bases not matched to a gene: 7. CDR3 length: 14 residues. This CDR3 is CASTPGQGAAEAFF. CDR3 coding DNA: TGTGCCAGCACCCCCGGACAGGGGGCTGCTGAAGCTTTCTTT.

This clonotype was picked up one time. The chain couples TRBV4-1 to TRBJ2-7; 8 nucleotides line up with TRBD2. V dropped 0 bases and J dropped 3; count of bases not matched to a gene: 7. The CDR3 extends over 16 amino acids. Germline V gives CDR1 MGHRA, CDR2 YSYEKL. The CDR3 nucleotides are TGCGCCAGCAGCCAAGATTGGAGCGGGGGTCTCTACGAGCAGTACTTC. Its protein product is CASSQDWSGGLYEQYF.

This clonotype was observed at least ten times. The genes are TRBV11-2 and TRBJ1-2; 9 bases line up with TRBD1. The CDR3 is 16 residues long. The V gene's germline CDR1 is SGHAT and CDR2 FQNNGV. V shed 8 bases and J 3 bases; nucleotides not matched to a gene: 13. This CDR3 is CASLSLARTGDYGYTF. CDR3 nucleotides: TGTGCCAGCCTCTCCTTGGCCAGGACAGGGGACTATGGCTACACCTTC.

This clonotype has ten or more counts. J is TRBJ2-7 and V is TRBV6-5; D possibly matches TRBD1 or TRBD2 (5 bases each). The CDR3 is 15 amino acids. V was trimmed by 2 bases and J by 4 bases, leaving 15 bases between them. Germline values: CDR1 MNHEY, CDR2 SVGAGI. DNA for the CDR3: TGTGCCAGCAGTTACGGGACGAGGAATCCTTACGAGCAGTACTTC. This sequence encodes CASSYGTRNPYEQYF.

This clonotype was seen at least ten times. This rearrangement joins TRBV5-4 to TRBJ1-1; D not resolved. V lost 4 bases, J lost 3 bases, and 10 bases lay in between. Germline V gene data show CDR1 as SGHNT and CDR2 as YYREEE (reference sequence). This CDR3 is 13 amino acids long. The CDR3 spells CASSPRAYTEAFF. CDR3 sequence (DNA): TGTGCCAGCAGCCCCCGGGCATACACTGAAGCTTTCTTT.

This clonotype was detected many times. The chain employs TRBV7-9 and TRBJ1-1; D unresolved. V dropped 5 bases and J dropped 1 base, with 11 bases sitting between them. The CDR3 covers 14 residues. Germline lookup yields CDR1 SEHNR and CDR2 FQNEAQ (reference sequence). This CDR3 reads CASSDYSQNTEAFF. CDR3 DNA: TGTGCCAGCAGCGATTACAGTCAGAACACTGAAGCTTTCTTT.

The V gene is TRBV19, the J gene TRBJ1-1; possibly TRBD1 for D (5 bases). V gave up 3 bases and J gave up 4 bases, with 15 bases separating them. CDR3 length: 15 residues. In germline, CDR1 is LNHDA, CDR2 SQIVND (reference sequence). CDR3: CASSIRQLRGTEAFF. In nucleotides, the CDR3 is TGTGCCAGTAGTATTAGACAGCTACGTGGCACTGAAGCTTTCTTT.

This clonotype was recorded once. V gene TRBV6-5 combines with J gene TRBJ2-7; D is unclear. Looked up from germline, CDR1 is MNHEY and CDR2 is SVGAGI. CDR3 size: 16 residues. The ends were cut back, 0 bases at V and 7 bases at J, with 19 bases in the middle. CDR3 loop: CASSYSTNSGHSEQYF. The DNA of the CDR3 is TGTGCCAGCAGTTACTCGACCAACTCCGGGCACTCGGAGCAGTACTTC.

This clonotype has at least ten counts. The V and J genes are TRBV27 and TRBJ2-2; perhaps TRBD2 as D (6 bases). The V end was cut by 4 bases, the J end by 0 bases, with 9 bases between. This CDR3 is built from 15 residues. Germline loops: CDR1 MNHEY, CDR2 SMNVEV (reference sequence). The CDR3 nucleotides are TGTGCCAGCAGTTCCAGGACTACGAACACCGGGGAGCTGTTTTTT. As protein: CASSSRTTNTGELFF.

This clonotype was seen only a few times. The CDR3 region has the DNA TGTGCCAACAGAGAGGGGTCGGATATACGGCAGTACTTC. It codes for CANREGSDIRQYF. The V and J genes are TRBV25-1 and TRBJ2-7; D is perhaps TRBD1 or TRBD2 (5 bases each). Trimming removed 10 bases from V and 9 bases from J, with 22 bases in between. In germline, CDR1 is MGHDK, CDR2 SYGVNS. The CDR3 extends over 13 amino acids.

The rearrangement uses TRBV29-1 and TRBJ2-5; 8 positions match TRBD2. V shed 5 bases, J shed 2 bases, and the junction held 4 bases outside the gene matches. CDR1 is SQVTM, CDR2 ANQGSEA, per germline. This CDR3 spans 13 amino acids. The CDR3 region is CSVLGGGQETQYF. Written as DNA, the CDR3 is TGCAGCGTTCTCGGGGGGGGGCAAGAGACCCAGTACTTC.

This rearrangement joins TRBV15 to TRBJ2-7; 11 nucleotides agree with TRBD1. V shed 3 bases, J shed 4 bases, and the junction held 5 bases outside the gene matches. This CDR3 is 15 amino acids long. The V gene's germline CDR1 is LNHNV and CDR2 YYDKDF (reference sequence). The CDR3 bases are TGTGCCACCAGCAGCGGACAGGGGGCTTTGTACGAGCAGTACTTC. Translation: CATSSGQGALYEQYF.

This clonotype appeared a few times. The CDR3 region is CATSDPDRVGGYTF. DNA for the CDR3: TGTGCCACCAGTGACCCCGACAGGGTAGGTGGCTACACCTTC. The chain combines TRBV24-1 with TRBJ1-2; 7 bases fit TRBD1. V gave up 4 bases and J gave up 7 bases; unmatched junction bases: 8. The CDR3 is 14 residues long. Germline-derived CDR1 and CDR2 are KGHDR and SFDVKD.

This clonotype was found many times. This chain connects TRBV20-1 to TRBJ2-7; D not certain. Looked up from germline, CDR1 is DFQATT and CDR2 is SNEGSKA (reference sequence). The CDR3 contains 11 residues. Between the trimmed V and J ends, which lost 0 bases and 7 bases, there was a span of 7 bases. The CDR3 sequence is CSARDEREQYF. The DNA for the CDR3 is TGCAGTGCTAGAGATGAGAGGGAGCAGTACTTC.

Regarding this clonotype: One end of the junction varies from germline; a read error may be responsible. This sequence joins TRBV6-1 and TRBJ2-7; a weak D match, TRBD2 (6 bases). Per the germline V gene, CDR1 is MNHNS and CDR2 is SASEGT. CDR3 length equals 13 residues. CDR3 DNA: TGTTCCAGCAGTCCCGGGACTCACTACGAGCAGTACTTC. Translation gives CSSSPGTHYEQYF.

This clonotype was picked up many times. The rearrangement joins TRBV6-5 to TRBJ1-5; TRBD1 matches at 7 bases. The CDR3 runs 14 residues. Germline V gene sequence: CDR1 MNHEY, CDR2 SVGAGI. J was trimmed by 4 bases and V by 4 bases; bases with no gene match: 4. Written as DNA, the CDR3 is TGTGCCAGCAGTTGGGGACAGCATAATCAGCCCCAGCATTTT. Protein sequence: CASSWGQHNQPQHF.

Here the CDR3 DNA reads TGTGCCAGCAGTTTATCGATCCCCTTACCGGCCGGGGAGACCCAGTACTTC. Translation gives CASSLSIPLPAGETQYF. This chain connects TRBV27 to TRBJ2-5; D not certain. Trimming shortened V by 0 bases and J by 5 bases, and 19 bases separated the two germline ends. CDR3 size: 17 residues. CDR1 is MNHEY, CDR2 SMNVEV, per germline (reference sequence).

The rearrangement joins TRBV5-1 to TRBJ2-3; D is possibly TRBD1 (6 bases). CDR1 and CDR2 (germline): SGHRS, YFSETQ. Deletions cut 5 bases from V and 5 bases from J, with 21 bases between. CDR3 size: 16 residues. The CDR3 protein is CASSSRGTGSGDTQYF. The CDR3 nucleotides are TGCGCCAGCAGTAGTAGGGGGACGGGATCTGGAGATACGCAGTATTTT.